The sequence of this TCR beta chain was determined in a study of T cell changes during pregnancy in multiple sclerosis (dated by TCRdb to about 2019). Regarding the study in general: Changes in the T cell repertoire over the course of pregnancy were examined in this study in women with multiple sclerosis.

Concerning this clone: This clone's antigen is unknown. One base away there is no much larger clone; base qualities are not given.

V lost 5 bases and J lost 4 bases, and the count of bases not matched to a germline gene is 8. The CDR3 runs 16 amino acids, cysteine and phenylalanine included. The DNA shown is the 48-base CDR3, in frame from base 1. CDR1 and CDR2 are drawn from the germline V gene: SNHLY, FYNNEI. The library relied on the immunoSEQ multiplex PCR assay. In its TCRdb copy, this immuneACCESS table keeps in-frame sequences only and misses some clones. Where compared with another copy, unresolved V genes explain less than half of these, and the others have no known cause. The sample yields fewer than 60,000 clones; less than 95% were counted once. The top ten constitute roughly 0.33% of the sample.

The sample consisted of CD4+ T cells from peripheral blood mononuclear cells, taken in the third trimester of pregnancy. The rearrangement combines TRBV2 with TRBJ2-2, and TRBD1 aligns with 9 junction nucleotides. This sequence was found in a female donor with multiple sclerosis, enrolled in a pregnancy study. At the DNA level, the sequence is TGTGCCAGCAGTAAGACAGGGGGTGAGGGCACCGGGGAGCTGTTTTTT. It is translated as CASSKTGGEGTGELFF.